This TCR beta chain emerged from a study of shared clonotypes between healthy human individuals. This clone was observed a few times. Its antigen is unknown. Template amounts of around 270 ng DNA, tens of thousands of T cell genomes, were employed in unsorted PBMC replicate PCRs. Produced via immunoSEQ multiplex PCR; TCRdb's table is partial and in-frame only. The table includes hundreds of thousands of clones, 70% to 80% detected once. Nashville, Tennessee was home to all donors, each a Caucasian adult. Findings and limits, study-wide: Researchers sampled only blood; tissue repertoires likely differ.

This TCR derives from a woman between 35 and 50 years old in good health. Some clones in this sample may be carry-over from other donors' samples. Sample: PBMCs.

The DNA for the CDR3 is TGCGCCAGCAGCCAAGGACCACCGACGGGACAATCATATGGCTACACCTTC. Translating gives CASSQGPPTGQSYGYTF. The chain employs TRBV4-1 and TRBJ1-2; tentative D call: TRBD1 (6 bases). V was pared by 1 base and J by 5 bases, with 20 bases between. This CDR3 has 17 residues. Germline CDR1 is MGHRA and CDR2 is YSYEKL.